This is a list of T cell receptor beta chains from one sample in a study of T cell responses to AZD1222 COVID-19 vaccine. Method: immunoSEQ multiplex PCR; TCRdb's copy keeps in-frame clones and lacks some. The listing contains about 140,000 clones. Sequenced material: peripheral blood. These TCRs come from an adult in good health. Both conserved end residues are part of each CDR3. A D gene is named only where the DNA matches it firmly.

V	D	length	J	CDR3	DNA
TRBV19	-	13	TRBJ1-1	CASSIGVNTEAFF	TGTGCCAGTAGTATTGGGGTGAACACTGAAGCTTTCTTT
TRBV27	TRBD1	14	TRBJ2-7	CASSLGTGVYEQYF	TGTGCCAGCAGTTTAGGCACAGGGGTCTACGAGCAGTACTTC
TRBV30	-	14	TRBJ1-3	CAWRARQVGNTIYF	TGTGCCTGGAGAGCCCGACAGGTTGGAAACACCATATATTTT
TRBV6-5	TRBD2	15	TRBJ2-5	CASSFQREGRGTQYF	TGTGCCAGCAGTTTTCAGCGGGAGGGTAGGGGGACCCAGTACTTC
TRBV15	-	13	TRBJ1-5	CATSRGRRQPQHF	TGTGCCACCAGCAGAGGCAGAAGGCAGCCCCAGCATTTT
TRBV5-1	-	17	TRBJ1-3	CASSLPGTSSTGNTIYF	TGCGCCAGCAGCCTACCCGGGACGAGTTCGACTGGAAACACCATATATTTT
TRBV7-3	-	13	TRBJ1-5	CASSILPHQPQHF	TGTGCCAGCAGCATTCTCCCACATCAGCCCCAGCATTTT
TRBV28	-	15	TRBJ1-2	CASTPGLYSHYGYTF	TGTGCCAGCACCCCCGGTCTCTATTCCCACTATGGCTACACCTTC
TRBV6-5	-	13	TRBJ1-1	CASSRMTNTEAFF	TGTGCCAGCAGCCGTATGACGAACACTGAAGCTTTCTTT
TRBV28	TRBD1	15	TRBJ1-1	CASSFQGAMNTEAFF	TGTGCCAGCAGTTTTCAGGGGGCGATGAACACTGAAGCTTTCTTT
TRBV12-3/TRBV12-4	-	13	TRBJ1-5	CASRIQGNQPQHF	TGTGCCAGCAGGATACAGGGAAATCAGCCCCAGCATTTT
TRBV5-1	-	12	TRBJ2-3	CASSSDSGTQYF	TGCGCCAGCAGCTCCGACAGCGGTACGCAGTATTTT
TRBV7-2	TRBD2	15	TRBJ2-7	CASSFSGGLSYEQYF	TGTGCCAGCAGCTTTAGCGGGGGCCTCTCCTACGAGCAGTACTTC
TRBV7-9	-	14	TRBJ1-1	CASSPPWSTTEAFF	TGTGCCAGCAGCCCCCCCTGGTCGACCACTGAAGCTTTCTTT
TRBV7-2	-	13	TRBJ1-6	CASSPMTPSPLHF	TGTGCCAGCAGCCCCATGACTCCTTCACCCCTCCACTTT
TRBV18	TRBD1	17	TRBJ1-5	CASSPRERQGPNQPQHF	TGTGCCAGCTCACCGCGGGAGAGACAGGGTCCCAATCAGCCCCAGCATTTT
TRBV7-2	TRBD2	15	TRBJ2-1	CASSFLGLSDNEQFF	TGTGCCAGCAGCTTTCTGGGACTATCCGACAATGAGCAGTTCTTC
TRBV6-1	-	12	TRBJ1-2	CASSESRLGYTF	TGTGCCAGCAGTGAGTCCAGATTGGGCTACACCTTC
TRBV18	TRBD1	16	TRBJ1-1	CASSPLPGQGHTEAFF	TGTGCCAGCTCACCACTACCGGGACAGGGGCACACTGAAGCTTTCTTT
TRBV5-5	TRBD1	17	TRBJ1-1	CASSLGVKDRANTEAFF	TGTGCCAGCAGCTTGGGCGTTAAGGACAGGGCGAACACTGAAGCTTTCTTT
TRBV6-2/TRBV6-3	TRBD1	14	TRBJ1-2	CASSYLQGADGYTF	TGTGCCAGCAGTTACCTTCAGGGGGCGGATGGCTACACCTTC
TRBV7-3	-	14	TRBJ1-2	CASSISGGTDGYTF	TGTGCCAGCAGCATCTCCGGGGGAACGGATGGCTACACCTTC
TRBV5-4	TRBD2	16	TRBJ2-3	CASSHKAGASPDTQYF	TGTGCCAGCAGCCACAAAGCGGGGGCCAGCCCCGATACGCAGTATTTT
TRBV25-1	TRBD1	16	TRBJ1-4	CASSEGRIGGGEKLFF	TGTGCCAGCAGTGAAGGTCGGATAGGGGGCGGTGAAAAACTGTTTTTT
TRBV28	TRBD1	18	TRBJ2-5	CASSPADRGLGGQETQYF	TGTGCCAGCAGTCCCGCGGACAGGGGTTTAGGTGGACAAGAGACCCAGTACTTC
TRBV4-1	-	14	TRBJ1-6	CASSQDSGNSPLHF	TGCGCCAGCAGCCAAGATTCAGGGAATTCACCCCTCCACTTT
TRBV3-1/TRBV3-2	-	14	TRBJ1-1	CASSQAAKNTEAFF	TGTGCCAGCAGCCAAGCTGCGAAGAACACTGAAGCTTTCTTT
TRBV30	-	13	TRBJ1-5	CAWAADSNQPQHF	TGTGCCTGGGCAGCTGATAGCAATCAGCCCCAGCATTTT
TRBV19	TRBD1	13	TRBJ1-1	CASSIGGGAEAFF	TGTGCCAGTAGTATAGGAGGGGGCGCTGAAGCTTTCTTT
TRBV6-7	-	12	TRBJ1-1	CASSYSRTEAFF	TGTGCCAGCAGTTACTCGAGGACTGAAGCTTTCTTT
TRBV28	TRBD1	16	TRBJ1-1	CASIRTGAPPNTEAFF	TGTGCCAGCATAAGGACAGGGGCCCCACCGAACACTGAAGCTTTCTTT
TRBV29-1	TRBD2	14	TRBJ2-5	CSVEEWTSSETQYF	TGCAGCGTTGAAGAGTGGACTAGTAGCGAGACCCAGTACTTC
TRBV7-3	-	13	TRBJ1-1	CASSSHENTEAFF	TGTGCCAGCAGCTCTCACGAGAACACTGAAGCTTTCTTT
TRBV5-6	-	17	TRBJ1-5	CASSLAGSRGRNQPQHF	TGTGCCAGCAGCTTGGCCGGGAGTAGGGGACGAAATCAGCCCCAGCATTTT
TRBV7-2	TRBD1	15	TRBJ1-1	CASSFTGAPNTEAFF	TGTGCCAGCAGCTTTACAGGGGCCCCGAACACTGAAGCTTTCTTT
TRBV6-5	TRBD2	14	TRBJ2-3	CASSYRGGEDTQYF	TGTGCCAGCAGTTACCGGGGGGGGGAAGATACGCAGTATTTT